The rows below give T cell receptor beta chains drawn from one sample of a study of CD8 T cells in Susac syndrome. TCRdb processed the immunoSEQ multiplex PCR reads anew with MiXCR; each CDR3 protein has one entry. The table has some 450,000 distinct CDR3 sequences, about 85% seen once. The sequenced material came from CD8+ T cells from PBMCs. These receptors all stem from a human donor with multiple sclerosis. Both conserved end residues are part of each CDR3. Fields, in order: clone size, V gene, J gene, CDR3 protein. Size is stated for part of the rows, as once, few or many counts, or as a class when the clone is expanded.

clone size: NA
V gene: TRBV12-3/TRBV12-4
J gene: TRBJ2-1
CDR3 protein: CASSPRPTGEQFF

clone size: NA
V gene: TRBV4-2
J gene: TRBJ1-1
CDR3 protein: CASSQSDTEAFF

clone size: NA
V gene: TRBV30
J gene: TRBJ2-3
CDR3 protein: CAWSRGPTDTQYF

clone size: few
V gene: TRBV11-2
J gene: TRBJ2-7
CDR3 protein: CASSPGTGATEQYF

clone size: NA
V gene: TRBV12-3/TRBV12-4
J gene: TRBJ1-2
CDR3 protein: CASSLGQVDYGYTF

clone size: NA
V gene: TRBV12-5
J gene: TRBJ2-7
CDR3 protein: CASGLVAGVYEQYF

clone size: NA
V gene: TRBV27
J gene: TRBJ2-1
CDR3 protein: CASSFDGYNEQFF

clone size: NA
V gene: TRBV28
J gene: TRBJ2-6
CDR3 protein: CASIKESGANVLTF

clone size: NA
V gene: TRBV29-1
J gene: TRBJ2-1
CDR3 protein: CSVVGIAGTDAYNEQFF

clone size: NA
V gene: TRBV11-2
J gene: TRBJ2-7
CDR3 protein: CASSLAHLEYEQYF

clone size: few
V gene: TRBV6-5
J gene: TRBJ1-1
CDR3 protein: CASSYGVMNTEAFF

clone size: NA
V gene: TRBV7-2
J gene: TRBJ1-5
CDR3 protein: CASSLVRQEYSNQPQHF

clone size: NA
V gene: TRBV20-1
J gene: TRBJ2-7
CDR3 protein: CSARDDGYEQYF

clone size: NA
V gene: TRBV9
J gene: TRBJ2-1
CDR3 protein: CASSVVSPSEQFF

clone size: NA
V gene: TRBV7-9
J gene: TRBJ2-1
CDR3 protein: CASSPPSDPAGTYNEQFF

clone size: NA
V gene: TRBV29-1
J gene: TRBJ2-7
CDR3 protein: CSDRRASAYEQYF

clone size: NA
V gene: TRBV19
J gene: TRBJ1-1
CDR3 protein: CASGGTSFSTEAFF

clone size: NA
V gene: TRBV2
J gene: TRBJ1-2
CDR3 protein: CASSEPRVHGYTF

clone size: NA
V gene: TRBV6-2/TRBV6-3
J gene: TRBJ1-1
CDR3 protein: CASTTGMGGNTEAFF

clone size: NA
V gene: TRBV4-1
J gene: TRBJ2-3
CDR3 protein: CASSRLLAVQADTQYF

clone size: NA
V gene: TRBV27
J gene: TRBJ1-6
CDR3 protein: CASSPTPQRSPLHF

clone size: NA
V gene: TRBV5-1
J gene: TRBJ2-5
CDR3 protein: CASSYTGEGVGETQYF

clone size: NA
V gene: TRBV5-4
J gene: TRBJ1-3
CDR3 protein: CASSFDRAEGNTIYF

clone size: few
V gene: TRBV29-1
J gene: TRBJ2-7
CDR3 protein: CSGSAPGHEQYF

clone size: NA
V gene: TRBV27
J gene: TRBJ1-6
CDR3 protein: CASSLVDGSPLHF

clone size: NA
V gene: TRBV7-9
J gene: TRBJ2-5
CDR3 protein: CASSLGDSAQRQETQYF

clone size: NA
V gene: TRBV19
J gene: TRBJ2-7
CDR3 protein: CASASGVLYEQYF

clone size: NA
V gene: TRBV7-9
J gene: TRBJ2-3
CDR3 protein: CASSPFGTPDTDTQYF

clone size: few
V gene: TRBV4-1
J gene: TRBJ2-1
CDR3 protein: CASSQLGLANEQFF

clone size: NA
V gene: TRBV29-1
J gene: TRBJ1-1
CDR3 protein: CSVDFPWGDTEAFF

clone size: NA
V gene: TRBV2
J gene: TRBJ2-1
CDR3 protein: CASSEWASNNEQFF

clone size: NA
V gene: TRBV4-1
J gene: TRBJ2-7
CDR3 protein: CASSPGQRYEQYF

clone size: NA
V gene: TRBV18
J gene: TRBJ1-2
CDR3 protein: CASSPLAYSFRNGYTF

clone size: NA
V gene: TRBV5-1
J gene: TRBJ2-5
CDR3 protein: CASSYLYESRETQYF

clone size: NA
V gene: TRBV6-1
J gene: TRBJ2-7
CDR3 protein: CASSDTGGWEQYF

clone size: NA
V gene: TRBV6-1
J gene: TRBJ2-1
CDR3 protein: CASTHGGEVGTYNEQFF

clone size: NA
V gene: TRBV4-1
J gene: TRBJ1-2
CDR3 protein: CASSQGPGTAYGYTF

clone size: NA
V gene: TRBV19
J gene: TRBJ2-1
CDR3 protein: CASSIPLFIQGSYNEQFF

clone size: once
V gene: TRBV27
J gene: TRBJ2-7
CDR3 protein: CASSFHLSYEQYF

clone size: NA
V gene: TRBV7-9
J gene: TRBJ2-5
CDR3 protein: CASSARQGLGTQYF

clone size: NA
V gene: TRBV6-5
J gene: TRBJ2-7
CDR3 protein: CASRPNQGQGYEQYF

clone size: few
V gene: TRBV6-1
J gene: TRBJ2-7
CDR3 protein: CASSEDREQYF